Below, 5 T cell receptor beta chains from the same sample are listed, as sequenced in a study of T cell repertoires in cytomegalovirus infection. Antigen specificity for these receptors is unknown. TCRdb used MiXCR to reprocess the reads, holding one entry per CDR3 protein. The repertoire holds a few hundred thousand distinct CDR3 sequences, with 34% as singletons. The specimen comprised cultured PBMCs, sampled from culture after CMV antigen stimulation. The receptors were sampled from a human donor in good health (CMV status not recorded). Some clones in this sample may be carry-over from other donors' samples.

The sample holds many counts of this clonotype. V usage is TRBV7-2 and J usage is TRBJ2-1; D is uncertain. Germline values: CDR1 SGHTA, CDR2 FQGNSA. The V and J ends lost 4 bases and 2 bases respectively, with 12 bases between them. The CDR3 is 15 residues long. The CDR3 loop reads CASSYRPPPYNEQFF. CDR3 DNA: TGTGCCAGCAGCTACCGTCCCCCCCCCTACAATGAGCAGTTCTTC.

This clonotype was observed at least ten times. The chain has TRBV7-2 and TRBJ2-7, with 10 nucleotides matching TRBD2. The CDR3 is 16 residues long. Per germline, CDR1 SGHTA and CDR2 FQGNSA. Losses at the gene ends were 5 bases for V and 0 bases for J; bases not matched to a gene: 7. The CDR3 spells CASSLLAGGSSYEQYF. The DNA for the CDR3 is TGTGCCAGCAGCCTATTAGCGGGAGGATCCTCCTACGAGCAGTACTTC.

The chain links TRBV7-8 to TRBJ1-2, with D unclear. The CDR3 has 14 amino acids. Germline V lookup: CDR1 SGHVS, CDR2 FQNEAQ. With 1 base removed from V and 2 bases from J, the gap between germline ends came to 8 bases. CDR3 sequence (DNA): TGTGCCAGCAGCTTAGAAGTTTCCAACTATGGCTACACCTTC. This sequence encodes CASSLEVSNYGYTF.

The chain's CDR3 is CASSEVELVAQFF. CDR3 nucleotide sequence: TGTGCCAGCAGTGAAGTGGAACTAGTGGCGCAGTTCTTC. V gene TRBV6-1 combines with J gene TRBJ2-1; the D gene is possibly TRBD2 (5 bases). The germline V gene encodes CDR1 MNHNS and CDR2 SASEGT. The CDR3 length is 13 residues. With 1 base removed from V and 12 bases from J, the gap between germline ends came to 13 bases.

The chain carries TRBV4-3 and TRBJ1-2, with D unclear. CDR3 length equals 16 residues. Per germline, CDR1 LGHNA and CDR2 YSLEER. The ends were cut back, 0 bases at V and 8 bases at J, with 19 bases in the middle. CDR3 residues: CASSQDDPGRPGGYTF. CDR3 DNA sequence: TGCGCCAGCAGCCAAGATGACCCAGGCCGCCCGGGGGGCTACACCTTC.